The subject of this entry is one TCR beta chain. The sample is drawn from a study of blood T cell repertoires in COVID-19. Only in-frame clones appear in the TCRdb table, and some are missing; sequencing was by immunoSEQ multiplex PCR. The table records 95,000 to 150,000 clones, 77% of them present only once. Germline V CDR1 and CDR2: LGHDT, YNNKEL (reference sequence). The CDR3 sequence is 13 residues long. The V end was cut by 4 bases, the J end by 4 bases, with 10 bases between. The receptor's source is a human donor in a cohort sampled during active COVID-19. The sample comprised peripheral blood. The chain employs TRBV3-1 (or the pseudogene TRBV3-2) and TRBJ1-2; D perhaps matches TRBD1 (6 bases). CDR3 in DNA: TGTGCCAGCAGCCTCCAGGGGACCTATGGCTACACCTTC. Translated: CASSLQGTYGYTF.